This is a list of T cell receptor beta chains from one sample in a study of blood T cell repertoires in COVID-19. Generated by immunoSEQ multiplex PCR, the TCRdb table keeps only in-frame clones and is missing some. The sample lists over 120,000 clones, about 87% seen once, with roughly two fifths in the top ten. Sequencing was carried out using peripheral blood. Receptors were obtained from a human donor in a cohort sampled during active COVID-19. The CDR3 runs from the conserved cysteine through the conserved F or W. A D gene is named only where the DNA matches it firmly. Size values are once, few and many counts, or a class for expanded clones, and some rows have none.

>TRBV19|.|.|TRBJ1-4|14
CASSMGGAGEKLFF
TGTGCCAGTAGTATGGGAGGGGCGGGTGAAAAACTGTTTTTT
>TRBV3-1/TRBV3-2|.|.|TRBJ1-5|14
CASSQETGNQPQHF
TGTGCCAGCAGCCAAGAAACAGGCAATCAGCCCCAGCATTTT
>TRBV11-3|.|once|TRBJ2-3|18
CASSPGVLTGDGRDTQYF
TGTGCCAGCAGCCCCGGGGTTTTGACGGGCGACGGGAGAGATACGCAGTATTTT
>TRBV13|TRBD2|once|TRBJ2-5|17
CASSPPDLAGGQETQYF
TGTGCCAGCAGCCCCCCTGACCTAGCGGGGGGGCAAGAGACCCAGTACTTC
>TRBV4-2|.|once|TRBJ1-3|13
CASSHLRGANIYF
TGTGCCAGCAGCCATCTCAGGGGCGCGAACATATATTTT
>TRBV5-1|.|.|TRBJ1-2|15
CASSSYTSTGEGYTF
TGCGCCAGCAGCTCCTATACTTCGACCGGAGAGGGCTACACCTTC
>TRBV5-1|TRBD2|.|TRBJ2-4|16
CASSLAGGAVENIQYF
TGCGCCAGCAGCTTGGCCGGGGGGGCGGTCGAAAACATTCAGTACTTC
>TRBV9|TRBD1|.|TRBJ2-5|15
CASSAGTGQAETQYF
TGTGCCAGCAGCGCCGGGACAGGGCAAGCGGAGACCCAGTACTTC
>TRBV6-5|.|few|TRBJ1-1|11
CASRAGAKAFF
TGTGCCAGCAGGGCGGGGGCGAAAGCTTTCTTT
>TRBV7-2|.|.|TRBJ1-1|16
CASSPRLTPGNTEAFF
TGTGCCAGCAGCCCCCGGCTAACTCCAGGGAATACTGAAGCTTTCTTT
>TRBV2|.|.|TRBJ1-2|14
CASSEDGAPRGYTF
TGTGCCAGCAGTGAAGACGGCGCCCCTAGGGGCTACACCTTC